The entry below describes one T cell receptor (beta chain). This record comes from a study of cytomegalovirus exposure and HLA in healthy donors. PCR employed 60 Vbeta and 13 Jbeta primers. This table comes from immunoSEQ multiplex PCR, and its TCRdb copy is limited to in-frame clones, with some not included. Of more than 90,000 clones in the sample, roughly 72% were seen once. CDR3 length equals 13 residues. Germline-derived CDR1 and CDR2 are SGHRS and YFSETQ. V gave up 0 bases and J gave up 6 bases, with 10 bases separating them. This TCR came from a woman aged 45-59 years in good health and CMV-seropositive. The sequencing input was PBMCs. The gene calls are TRBV5-1 and TRBJ2-7; a possible D gene is TRBD1 (5 bases). CDR3 nucleotides: TGCGCCAGCAGCTTGGGCAGGGTGGGCGAGCAGTACTTC. Protein sequence: CASSLGRVGEQYF.